The present T cell receptor beta chain was sequenced within a study of the immune and genomic landscape of osteosarcoma (dated by TCRdb to 2020 to 2022). General notes on the study: The overall cohort was composed of 45 or so pediatric and adult patients with high-grade osteosarcoma, and a median age at diagnosis of roughly 25 years (range about 5-81) was recorded. In the overall cohort, 60% of patients were male, and under 80% had localized disease at diagnosis. To define immunogenic potential, the study profiled osteosarcoma specimens using whole genome, RNA and T-cell receptor sequencing along with immunohistochemistry and reverse phase protein arrays. The study aimed to explain the limited clinical activity of immune checkpoint inhibitors in osteosarcoma. Poor-risk disease was overrepresented in the cohort, as 73% of patients had an unfavorable pathologic response to standard therapy and roughly 66% had died. A couple of samples from the same tumor site were contributed by each of three patients. TCR sequencing results were integrated with transcriptome, protein array and immunostaining data to characterize the osteosarcoma immunogenomic landscape.

General findings and caveats noted by the study authors: In five cases a single hyperexpanded clone dominated the repertoire, and each of those five cases had fewer than 100 T-cell clonotypes. Sample size was not determined by any statistical method, because osteosarcoma is rare and all possible samples were collected. Higher TCR productive clonality was observed in the immune-hot C3 cluster than in the cold C1 cluster, although TCR productive clonality remained low overall. Alongside the frozen tumor specimens, matched blood was collected from only a couple of patients. The clonality benchmarks were taken from external normal skin and healthy peripheral blood data instead of from matched normal tissue. Productive TCR clonality was found to be low overall, with an average of 0.09 and a maximum of 0.3, which suggested limited T-cell clonal expansion.

Post-treatment primary, local recurrence and metastasis tumors from poor-prognosis patients were used as specimens. As concerns this clone: It has no known antigen specificity. Qualities for individual bases were not recorded, and no much larger clone is one base off.

TCR beta chain CDR3 regions were immunosequenced using the ImmunoSEQ Assay (Adaptive Biotechnologies). Per the source publication's procedure: The ImmunoSEQ Analyzer platform was used to export TCRB rearrangements, read counts, read proportions and gene usage. T-cell clonality was calculated from productive rearrangements as 1 minus Pielou's evenness. In the clonal space homeostasis analysis, clonotypes were binned as rare, small, medium, large or hyperexpanded (0.01 to 1 of the repertoire). TCR productive clonality was compared across immune clusters C1, C2 and C3 using the Wilcoxon rank sum test. In TCRdb, the immuneACCESS table is reduced to in-frame sequences with V and J assigned. These tables do not hold every clone; where another copy was compared, an unresolved V gene accounts for under half, and the others remain unexplained. The DNA gave D and trimming, while V, J and clone size come from that table. The sample data list about 5,100 clones, and around 80% of these were observed just once. Roughly 6.5% of the sample is held by the ten biggest clonotypes.

The cysteine opens and the phenylalanine closes a CDR3 of 15 amino acids. Left in the record is the CDR3 DNA by itself, 45 bases read in frame from the first base. Looking up the germline V gene yields CDR1 SGHTA and CDR2 FQGTGA. From V the trimming removes 4 bases and from J it removes 2 bases, while the gene matches leave 8 bases of the junction unaccounted for. The sample taken for sequencing was osteosarcoma tumor tissue from the lung. The receptor's source is a human donor with osteosarcoma. Recombination joined TRBV7-3 with TRBJ2-7; 7 bases in the middle match TRBD2. The bases read TGTGCCAGCAGCTGGACCGCAGCGGGGCCCTACGAGCAGTACTTC. Translation gives CASSWTAAGPYEQYF.